Listed below are T cell receptor beta chains from one sample, sequenced in a study of response to subunit inactivated influenza vaccine. MiXCR was run by TCRdb on the RT-PCR reads, yielding one entry per CDR3 protein. The sample shows approximately 230,000 distinct CDR3 sequences, roughly an eighth of them seen only once. The material sequenced was non-naive T cells sorted from PBMCs, taken 14 days before vaccination. The receptors stem from a man aged 45-65 years who received an inactivated influenza vaccine. Each CDR3 is given with its conserved first and last residue. A D gene is named only where the DNA matches it firmly. Not every row has a clone size; where given, it reads once, few, many or a size class.

D: NA
J: TRBJ2-5
size: NA
length: 14
V: TRBV4-3
CDR3: CASSQDRAVLTQYF
DNA: TGCGCCAGCAGCCAAGATAGGGCTGTCCTGACCCAGTACTTC

D: NA
J: TRBJ2-1
size: NA
length: 13
V: TRBV18
CDR3: CASSPQGWDEQFF
DNA: TGTGCCAGCTCACCACAGGGGTGGGATGAGCAGTTCTTC

D: TRBD2
J: TRBJ2-7
size: NA
length: 16
V: TRBV10-3
CDR3: CAISSGLAGSNYEQYF
DNA: TGTGCCATCAGTTCTGGACTAGCGGGGTCTAACTACGAGCAGTACTTC

D: NA
J: TRBJ1-5
size: NA
length: 13
V: TRBV7-8
CDR3: CASSPTARGPQHF
DNA: TGTGCCAGCAGCCCGACCGCCCGGGGGCCCCAGCATTTT

D: NA
J: TRBJ2-1
size: NA
length: 14
V: TRBV7-2
CDR3: CASSMLVGGNEQFF
DNA: TGTGCCAGCAGTATGCTAGTTGGCGGCAATGAGCAGTTCTTC

D: TRBD1
J: TRBJ1-6
size: few
length: 14
V: TRBV12-3/TRBV12-4
CDR3: CASRVDRGNSPLHF
DNA: TGTGCCAGCAGGGTCGACAGGGGAAATTCACCCCTCCACTTT

D: NA
J: TRBJ2-1
size: many
length: 15
V: TRBV7-8
CDR3: CASSLSQGTWDEQFF
DNA: TGTGCCAGCAGCTTATCCCAGGGCACCTGGGATGAGCAGTTCTTC

D: NA
J: TRBJ2-7
size: few
length: 15
V: TRBV15
CDR3: CATSRVRGGADEQYF
DNA: TGTGCCACCAGCAGAGTTAGGGGGGGGGCCGACGAGCAGTACTTC

D: NA
J: TRBJ2-7
size: few
length: 11
V: TRBV14
CDR3: CASSQGVEQYF
DNA: TGTGCCAGCAGCCAAGGGGTCGAGCAGTACTTC

D: TRBD1
J: TRBJ1-2
size: few
length: 12
V: TRBV12-3/TRBV12-4
CDR3: CASRRGTAGYTF
DNA: TGTGCCAGCAGACGTGGGACAGCGGGCTACACCTTC

D: NA
J: TRBJ1-4
size: few
length: 13
V: TRBV15
CDR3: CATSRDNGGKLFF
DNA: TGTGCCACCAGCAGAGATAACGGTGGAAAACTGTTTTTT

D: NA
J: TRBJ1-1
size: NA
length: 14
V: TRBV6-2/TRBV6-3
CDR3: CASSREGLITEAFF
DNA: TGTGCCAGCAGTCGGGAGGGATTGATCACTGAAGCTTTCTTT

D: TRBD2
J: TRBJ2-3
size: many
length: 14
V: TRBV20-1
CDR3: CSASGSGSADTQYF
DNA: TGCAGTGCTAGCGGGAGCGGGAGCGCGGATACGCAGTATTTT

D: TRBD1
J: TRBJ2-1
size: NA
length: 16
V: TRBV9
CDR3: CASSVGVAQGKNEQFF
DNA: TGTGCCAGCAGCGTAGGTGTGGCACAGGGGAAGAATGAGCAGTTCTTC

D: TRBD2
J: TRBJ2-3
size: NA
length: 16
V: TRBV18
CDR3: CASSPPGLAGGDTQYF
DNA: TGTGCCAGCTCACCACCCGGACTAGCGGGAGGGGATACGCAGTATTTT

D: TRBD2
J: TRBJ2-1
size: NA
length: 17
V: TRBV5-1
CDR3: CASRPPGLAGGSGEQFF
DNA: TGCGCCAGCAGACCACCAGGACTAGCGGGAGGAAGCGGTGAGCAGTTCTTC

D: NA
J: TRBJ2-3
size: NA
length: 17
V: TRBV27
CDR3: CASSLLGRGYSTDTQYF
DNA: TGTGCCAGCAGTTTATTGGGCAGGGGATATAGCACAGATACGCAGTATTTT

D: NA
J: TRBJ1-6
size: few
length: 14
V: TRBV7-9
CDR3: CASSKGDTGSPLHF
DNA: TGTGCCAGCAGCAAGGGGGACACAGGTTCACCCCTCCACTTT

D: NA
J: TRBJ2-3
size: many
length: 13
V: TRBV7-2
CDR3: CASSLWGEDTQYF
DNA: TGTGCCAGCAGCTTATGGGGGGAGGATACGCAGTATTTT

D: NA
J: TRBJ1-5
size: few
length: 16
V: TRBV13
CDR3: CASSLGPGASNQPQHF
DNA: TGTGCCAGCAGCTTAGGCCCGGGGGCTAGCAATCAGCCCCAGCATTTT

D: TRBD2
J: TRBJ2-7
size: few
length: 14
V: TRBV20-1
CDR3: CSARDERDHYEQYF
DNA: TGCAGTGCTAGAGATGAGCGGGACCACTACGAGCAGTACTTC

D: TRBD1
J: TRBJ1-1
size: few
length: 18
V: TRBV3-1
CDR3: CASSHRSLTGERNTEAFF
DNA: TGTGCCAGCAGCCACCGTTCGCTTACAGGGGAACGGAACACTGAAGCTTTCTTT

D: NA
J: TRBJ2-7
size: few
length: 13
V: TRBV19
CDR3: CASSMIPGGEQYF
DNA: TGTGCCAGTAGTATGATTCCGGGCGGTGAGCAGTACTTC

D: NA
J: TRBJ1-5
size: many
length: 13
V: TRBV7-9
CDR3: CASSWDGNQPQHF
DNA: TGTGCCAGCAGCTGGGACGGCAATCAGCCCCAGCATTTT

D: TRBD1
J: TRBJ2-1
size: few
length: 12
V: TRBV20-1
CDR3: CSASGTGHEQFF
DNA: TGCAGTGCTAGCGGGACAGGACATGAGCAGTTCTTC

D: NA
J: TRBJ2-5
size: few
length: 14
V: TRBV4-3
CDR3: CASSQDRSSLAQYF
DNA: TGCGCCAGCAGCCAAGATAGGAGCAGCCTGGCCCAGTACTTC

D: TRBD1
J: TRBJ2-7
size: NA
length: 16
V: TRBV20-1
CDR3: CSARDAGTGNGGEQYF
DNA: TGCAGTGCTAGAGACGCCGGGACAGGGAACGGGGGCGAGCAGTACTTC

D: NA
J: TRBJ1-5
size: NA
length: 14
V: TRBV7-2
CDR3: CASSLEHSNQPQHF
DNA: TGTGCCAGCAGCTTAGAACATAGCAATCAGCCCCAGCATTTT

D: NA
J: TRBJ2-1
size: many
length: 14
V: TRBV4-2
CDR3: CASSQDTHSQVQFF
DNA: TGTGCCAGCAGCCAAGATACCCACTCTCAGGTGCAGTTCTTC

D: NA
J: TRBJ2-3
size: many
length: 15
V: TRBV7-2
CDR3: CASSPRGGDTDTQYF
DNA: TGTGCCAGCAGCCCCCGAGGGGGGGACACAGATACGCAGTATTTT

D: TRBD1
J: TRBJ1-2
size: many
length: 15
V: TRBV5-1
CDR3: CASSWTQGANYGYTF
DNA: TGCGCCAGCAGCTGGACGCAGGGGGCTAACTATGGCTACACCTTC

D: NA
J: TRBJ2-3
size: few
length: 15
V: TRBV2
CDR3: CASTRRSQGRDTQYF
DNA: TGTGCCAGCACCCGAAGGAGCCAGGGGCGCGATACGCAGTATTTT

D: NA
J: TRBJ2-1
size: few
length: 15
V: TRBV28
CDR3: CASSPGGRTYNEQFF
DNA: TGTGCCAGCAGTCCTGGTGGTAGGACCTACAATGAGCAGTTCTTC

D: TRBD1
J: TRBJ2-5
size: many
length: 15
V: TRBV28
CDR3: CASRSPGTGEETQYF
DNA: TGTGCCAGCAGAAGTCCCGGGACAGGGGAAGAGACCCAGTACTTC

D: NA
J: TRBJ1-5
size: many
length: 16
V: TRBV4-2
CDR3: CASSSESGGIGQPQHF
DNA: TGTGCCAGCAGCAGCGAAAGTGGAGGGATCGGTCAGCCCCAGCATTTT

D: NA
J: TRBJ2-5
size: few
length: 12
V: TRBV12-3/TRBV12-4
CDR3: CASSRNRMAQYF
DNA: TGTGCCAGCAGTCGTAACCGGATGGCCCAGTACTTC

D: NA
J: TRBJ1-1
size: few
length: 16
V: TRBV5-1
CDR3: CASSSTYDSKNTEAFF
DNA: TGCGCCAGCAGCTCCACCTATGACAGCAAGAACACTGAAGCTTTCTTT

D: NA
J: TRBJ2-7
size: few
length: 16
V: TRBV7-8
CDR3: CASSPPQGRGPYEQYF
DNA: TGTGCCAGCAGCCCCCCACAGGGCCGCGGCCCCTACGAGCAGTACTTC

D: NA
J: TRBJ2-7
size: few
length: 17
V: TRBV14
CDR3: CASSQGRTFQASYEQYF
DNA: TGTGCCAGCAGCCAAGGACGGACATTTCAGGCCTCCTACGAGCAGTACTTC

D: TRBD1
J: TRBJ1-2
size: many
length: 14
V: TRBV20-1
CDR3: CSARATGVLEGYTF
DNA: TGCAGTGCTAGGGCAACAGGGGTTTTAGAAGGCTACACCTTC